The 13 T cell receptor beta chains listed next were all sequenced from one sample in a study of blood T cell repertoires in COVID-19 (dated by TCRdb to about 2020). Library preparation used the immunoSEQ multiplex PCR assay. The table was pulled from immuneACCESS by TCRdb, which kept in-frame rearrangements only. Such tables lose some clones; where checked, under half of the loss comes from unresolved V genes, and the rest has no known cause. The sample data list over 150,000 clones, and 65% to 85% of these were observed just once. The ten largest clones take up about 7% of the sample. The sample taken for sequencing was peripheral blood. These receptors all come from a woman in her thirties or forties with COVID-19, enrolled during active disease.

The CDR3 reads CASSSIIRDKETQYF. The DNA for the CDR3 is TGTGCCAGCAGTTCCATTATCCGGGACAAAGAGACCCAGTACTTC. The chain uses TRBV27 and TRBJ2-5, with a weak D call TRBD1 (6 bases). V was pared by 4 bases and J by 3 bases, with 15 bases between. Germline V lookup: CDR1 MNHEY, CDR2 SMNVEV (reference sequence). The CDR3 contains 15 residues.

V is TRBV19 and J is TRBJ1-3; D remains unclear. This CDR3 has 15 residues. Germline CDR1 LNHDA, CDR2 SQIVND (reference sequence). The germline V and J ends were trimmed by 3 bases and 0 bases, with 9 bases remaining between them. In DNA, the CDR3 is TGTGCCAGTAGTATTGCCCAACTCTCTGGAAACACCATATATTTT. Encoded protein: CASSIAQLSGNTIYF. The full variable domain, rest sourced from reference TRBV19 and TRBJ1-3, is DGGITQSPKYLFRKEGQNVTLSCEQNLNHDAMYWYRQDPGQGLRLIYYSQIVNDFQKGDIAEGYSVSREKKESFPLTVTSAQKNPTAFYLCASSIAQLSGNTIYFGEGSWLTVV.

This chain connects TRBV9 to TRBJ1-1; TRBD1 is a possible D gene (5 bases). The CDR3 covers 15 residues. The ends were cut back, 1 base at V and 6 bases at J, with 16 bases in the middle. CDR1 and CDR2 from the germline V gene are SGDLS and YYNGEE. The CDR3 spells CASSVIGRVDAEAFF. CDR3 sequence (DNA): TGTGCCAGCAGCGTAATTGGCAGGGTGGACGCTGAAGCTTTCTTT.

This chain joins TRBV19 and TRBJ2-1, with D possibly matching TRBD1 (6 bases). Germline values: CDR1 LNHDA, CDR2 SQIVND (reference sequence). Trimming cost V 3 bases and J 1 base, with 13 bases left between them. The CDR3 sequence is 16 residues long. This CDR3 reads CASSIAAQGSYNEQFF. The CDR3 DNA reads TGTGCCAGTAGTATCGCAGCTCAGGGGTCCTACAATGAGCAGTTCTTC.

The chain joins TRBV7-9 to TRBJ1-1; 7 nucleotides align to TRBD1. The CDR3 loop spans 12 amino acids. The V and J ends lost 6 bases and 3 bases, in that order; junction bases with no gene match: 1. Germline loops: CDR1 SEHNR, CDR2 FQNEAQ (reference sequence). This CDR3 reads CASSRGHTEAFF. In nucleotides, the CDR3 is TGTGCCAGCAGTAGGGGGCACACTGAAGCTTTCTTT.

V gene TRBV19 combines with J gene TRBJ1-2, with D perhaps matching TRBD1 (6 bases). CDR1 is LNHDA, CDR2 SQIVND, per germline (reference sequence). V was shortened by 3 bases and J by 6 bases, with 17 bases between the two germline ends. CDR3 length: 15 residues. The CDR3 sequence: CASSIPRGRGDGYTF. CDR3 DNA sequence: TGTGCCAGTAGTATCCCCAGGGGAAGAGGTGATGGCTACACCTTC.

V usage is TRBV11-1 and J usage is TRBJ2-5; D unresolved. The CDR3 spans 11 residues. The germline V gene encodes CDR1 SGHAT and CDR2 FQDESV (reference sequence). Trimming shortened V by 2 bases and J by 5 bases, and 3 bases separated the two germline ends. For the CDR3, the DNA is TGTGCCAGCAGCTTACGGGAGACCCAGTACTTC. Protein sequence: CASSLRETQYF.

This clone was seen ten or more times. The chain has TRBV27 and TRBJ1-1; weak D call: TRBD1 (6 bases). Per the germline V gene, CDR1 is MNHEY and CDR2 is SMNVEV (reference sequence). The length of the CDR3 is 16 residues. V was cut by 10 bases and J by 1 base, with 22 bases left in between. CDR3 in DNA: TGTGCCACCTGGACAGTGACGGAAGTTGGGAACACTGAAGCTTTCTTT. It is translated as CATWTVTEVGNTEAFF.

J is TRBJ1-4 and V is TRBV10-3, with D tentatively TRBD1 (6 bases). Germline-derived CDR1 and CDR2 are ENHRY and SYGVKD. The length of the CDR3 is 13 residues. V dropped 10 bases and J dropped 4 bases, with 13 bases sitting between them. The CDR3 here is CATEDSNNEKLFF. The CDR3 DNA reads TGTGCCACCGAGGACAGCAATAATGAAAAACTGTTTTTT.

The chain is built from TRBV10-2 and TRBJ2-2; weak D call: TRBD2 (5 bases). Germline lookup yields CDR1 WSHSY and CDR2 SAAADI. CDR3 size: 14 residues. Trimming removed 10 bases from V and 0 bases from J, with 12 bases in between. The CDR3 is CAIGMLSNTGELFF. CDR3 DNA sequence: TGCGCCATCGGGATGCTTTCGAACACCGGGGAGCTGTTTTTT.

This rearrangement joins TRBV2 to TRBJ1-3; maybe TRBD1 (6 bases). V gave up 8 bases and J gave up 0 bases, with 14 bases separating them. The germline CDR1 and CDR2 sequences are SNHLY and FYNNEI. The CDR3 has 15 residues. The CDR3 reads CASQGQFYSGNTIYF. For the CDR3, the DNA is TGTGCCAGCCAAGGACAGTTTTACTCTGGAAACACCATATATTTT.

The gene calls are TRBV5-5 and TRBJ2-5, with 9 positions matching TRBD2. The V and J ends lost 2 bases and 9 bases, in that order; junction bases with no gene match: 17. CDR1 is SGHKS, CDR2 YYEKEE, per germline (reference sequence). The CDR3 consists of 17 residues. Written as DNA, the CDR3 is TGTGCCAGCAGCTTCGGAATTATTCTAGCGGGGTTGAGGCCCCAGTACTTC. Protein sequence: CASSFGIILAGLRPQYF.

This chain links TRBV7-6 with TRBJ2-1, with TRBD2 matching over 11 bases. Germline CDR1 is SGHVS and CDR2 is FNYEAQ. The V and J ends lost 4 bases and 10 bases, in that order; junction bases with no gene match: 9. CDR3 length equals 15 residues. The CDR3 here is CASSSSSGGPGEQFF. The DNA of the CDR3 is TGTGCCAGCAGCTCTTCTAGCGGGGGGCCGGGGGAGCAGTTCTTC.